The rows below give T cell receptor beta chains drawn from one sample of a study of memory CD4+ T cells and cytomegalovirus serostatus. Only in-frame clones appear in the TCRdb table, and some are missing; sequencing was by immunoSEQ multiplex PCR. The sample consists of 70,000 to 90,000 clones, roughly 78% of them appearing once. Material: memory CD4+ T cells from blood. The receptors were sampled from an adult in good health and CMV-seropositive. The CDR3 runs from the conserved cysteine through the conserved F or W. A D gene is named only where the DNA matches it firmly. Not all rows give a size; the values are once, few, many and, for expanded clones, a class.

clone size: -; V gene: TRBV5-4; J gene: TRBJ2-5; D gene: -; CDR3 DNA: TGTGCCAGCAACACCCCCCTGGGGGAGACCCAGTACTTC; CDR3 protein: CASNTPLGETQYF
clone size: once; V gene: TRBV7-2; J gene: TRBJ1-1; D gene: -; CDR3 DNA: TGTGCCAGCAGCTTAGAATACAGGCACACTGAAGCTTTCTTT; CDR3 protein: CASSLEYRHTEAFF
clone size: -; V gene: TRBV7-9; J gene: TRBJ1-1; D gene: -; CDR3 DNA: TGTGCCAGCAGCTTAGAGTCGAAGAGCAGTGAAGCTTTCTTT; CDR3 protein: CASSLESKSSEAFF
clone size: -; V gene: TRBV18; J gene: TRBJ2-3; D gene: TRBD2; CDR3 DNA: TGTGCCAGCTCACTCGGGACTAGCGGGGGGCGTGATACGCAGTATTTT; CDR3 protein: CASSLGTSGGRDTQYF
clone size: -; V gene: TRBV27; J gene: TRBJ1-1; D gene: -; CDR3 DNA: TGTGCCAGCAGTACATTAAACACTGAAGCTTTCTTT; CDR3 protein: CASSTLNTEAFF
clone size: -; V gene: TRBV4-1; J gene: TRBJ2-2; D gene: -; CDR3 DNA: TGCGCCAGCAGCCAAGAGGTGGGGGCAGGGACCGGGGAGCTGTTTTTT; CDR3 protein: CASSQEVGAGTGELFF
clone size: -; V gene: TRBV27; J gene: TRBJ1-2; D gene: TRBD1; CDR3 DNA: TGTGCCAGCACCCGGACAGGGGGCGGCTATGGCTACACCTTC; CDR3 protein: CASTRTGGGYGYTF
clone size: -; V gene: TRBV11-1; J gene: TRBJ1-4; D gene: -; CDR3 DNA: TGTGCCAGCAGCTTAGGTGCTGGGGACGGTGAAAAACTGTTTTTT; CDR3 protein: CASSLGAGDGEKLFF
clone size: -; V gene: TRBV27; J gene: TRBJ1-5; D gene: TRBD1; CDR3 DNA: TGTGCCAGCAGTTCATCTTGGGACAGCGGGCAGCCCCAGCATTTT; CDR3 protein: CASSSSWDSGQPQHF
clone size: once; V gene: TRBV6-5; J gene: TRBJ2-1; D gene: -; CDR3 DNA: TGTGCCAGCAACAAGCTTCAATCCTCCTACAATGAGCAGTTCTTC; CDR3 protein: CASNKLQSSYNEQFF
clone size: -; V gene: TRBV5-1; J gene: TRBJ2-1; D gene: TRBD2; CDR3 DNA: TGCGCCAGCAGCACCGGACTAGCTGACAATGAGCAGTTCTTC; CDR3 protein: CASSTGLADNEQFF
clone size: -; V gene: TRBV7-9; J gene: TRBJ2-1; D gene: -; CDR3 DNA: TGTGCCAGCTCAACGGGGTTTGGAGATAATGAGCAGTTCTTC; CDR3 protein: CASSTGFGDNEQFF
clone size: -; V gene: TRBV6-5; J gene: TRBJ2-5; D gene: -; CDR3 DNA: TGTTCGAGTGGGGAGACCCAGTACTTC; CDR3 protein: CSSGETQYF
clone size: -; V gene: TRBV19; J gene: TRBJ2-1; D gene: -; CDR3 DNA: TGTGCCAGTAGTATTCAGGGAAAGGGGTCGGATGAGCAGTTCTTC; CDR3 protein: CASSIQGKGSDEQFF
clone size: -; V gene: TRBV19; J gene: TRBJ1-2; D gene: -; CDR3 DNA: TGTGCCAGTAACAAATCAACCGGACAGCCGCTCACCTTC; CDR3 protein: CASNKSTGQPLTF
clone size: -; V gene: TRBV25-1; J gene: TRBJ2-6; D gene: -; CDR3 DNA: TGTGCCAGCAGTGGAGGGGAAGTACGTTCTGGGGCCAACGTCCTGACTTTC; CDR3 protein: CASSGGEVRSGANVLTF
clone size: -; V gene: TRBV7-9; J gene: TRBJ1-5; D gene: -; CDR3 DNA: TGTGCCAGCAGCTTGGACACTAGCAATCAGCCCCAGCATTTT; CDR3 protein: CASSLDTSNQPQHF
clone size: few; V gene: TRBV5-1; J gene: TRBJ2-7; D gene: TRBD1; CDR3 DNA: TGCGCCAGCAGCTTGTCAGGGGGTAGCTCCTACGAGCAGTACTTC; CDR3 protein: CASSLSGGSSYEQYF
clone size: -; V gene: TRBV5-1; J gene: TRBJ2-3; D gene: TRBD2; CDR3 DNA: TGCGCCAGCAGCTTGGTGGGGAGGGTCACGGATACGCAGTATTTT; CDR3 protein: CASSLVGRVTDTQYF
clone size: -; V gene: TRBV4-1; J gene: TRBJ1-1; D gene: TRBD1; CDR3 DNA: TGCGCCAGCAGCCAACAGGGGGTACAAAGGAACACTGAAGCTTTCTTT; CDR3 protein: CASSQQGVQRNTEAFF
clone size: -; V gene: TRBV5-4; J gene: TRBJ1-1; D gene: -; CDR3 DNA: TGTGCCAGCAGCTTGGTTATTTGGGGGACTGAAGCTTTCTTT; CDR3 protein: CASSLVIWGTEAFF
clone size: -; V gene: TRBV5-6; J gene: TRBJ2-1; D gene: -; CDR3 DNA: TGTGCCAGCAGCTTGACAGCCAATGAGCAGTTCTTC; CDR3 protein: CASSLTANEQFF
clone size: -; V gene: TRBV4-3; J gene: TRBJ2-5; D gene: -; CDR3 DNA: TGCGCCAGCAGCCAAAACAGGGCAAAGACCCAGTACTTC; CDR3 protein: CASSQNRAKTQYF
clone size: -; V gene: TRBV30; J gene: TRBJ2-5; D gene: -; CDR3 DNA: TGTGCCTGGAGCGCACAACGCCACCGAGAGACCCAGTACTTC; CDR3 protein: CAWSAQRHRETQYF
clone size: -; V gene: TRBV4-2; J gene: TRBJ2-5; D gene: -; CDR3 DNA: TGTGCCAGCAGCCAAGGGGGTGGGCAAGAGACCCAGTACTTC; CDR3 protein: CASSQGGGQETQYF
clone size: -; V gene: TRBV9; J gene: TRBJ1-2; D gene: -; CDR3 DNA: TGTGCCAGCAGGGCGGGACGCGATTTTGACTACACCTTC; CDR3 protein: CASRAGRDFDYTF
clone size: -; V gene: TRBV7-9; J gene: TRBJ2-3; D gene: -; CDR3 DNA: TGTGCCAGCAGCTGGGGTGGGGGGCCCGTAGATACGCAGTATTTT; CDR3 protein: CASSWGGGPVDTQYF